This passage covers 11 T cell receptor beta chains from one sample sequenced in a study of T-cell memory formation after mild COVID-19. TCRdb re-analysed the 5' RACE reads in MiXCR, keeping a single row per CDR3 protein. The table shows around 530,000 distinct CDR3 sequences, with 20% to 25% occurring only once. The sample was PBMCs or a T cell subset sorted from them (not recorded which). These receptors all come from an adult woman who had mild COVID-19 (a few samples of this study predate the infection). Cell type and time point are not known.

The J gene is TRBJ2-7, the V gene TRBV15; perhaps TRBD2 as D (6 bases). V lost 5 bases, J lost 2 bases, and 13 bases lay in between. The CDR3 totals 14 residues. The germline V gene encodes CDR1 LNHNV and CDR2 YYDKDF (reference sequence). CDR3 amino acids: CATSGRRGAYEQYF. CDR3 coding DNA: TGTGCCACCAGCGGCCGGCGCGGGGCCTACGAGCAGTACTTC.

A word on this clonotype: At one end, the junction sequence differs from germline, possibly due to a read error. This chain connects TRBV12-3 or TRBV12-4 to TRBJ2-7; D possibly corresponds to TRBD2 (7 bases). The CDR3 has 15 residues. The CDR3 loop reads CASSPGGRSVDEQCF. CDR3 DNA sequence: TGTGCCAGCAGCCCGGGGGGCAGGTCAGTCGACGAGCAGTGCTTC.

The V and J genes are TRBV9 and TRBJ2-2; D is perhaps TRBD2 (7 bases). The CDR3 spans 15 residues. Germline CDR1 reads SGDLS; CDR2 reads YYNGEE. The germline V and J ends were trimmed by 9 bases and 4 bases, with 19 bases remaining between them. CDR3 nucleotides: TGTGCCACTTCACTGGGGGGGGCCGGCACCGGGGAGCTGTTTTTT. This codes for CATSLGGAGTGELFF.

This clonotype was seen once. The chain links TRBV4-2 to TRBJ1-1; TRBD1 matches 7 bases. Germline trimming cut 0 bases from V and 1 base from J; bases unmatched to any gene: 11. The germline V gene encodes CDR1 LGHNA and CDR2 YNFKEQ. The CDR3 runs to 18 residues. CDR3 amino acids: CASSQDWGQGGRNTEAFF. For the CDR3, the DNA is TGTGCCAGCAGCCAAGATTGGGGGCAGGGGGGAAGGAACACTGAAGCTTTCTTT.

This chain joins TRBV5-1 and TRBJ2-2; D uncertain. CDR1 SGHRS and CDR2 YFSETQ come from the germline V gene. The CDR3 consists of 15 residues. Trimming left V 4 bases short and J 2 bases short, with 12 bases between. The CDR3 reads CASSAPPANTGELFF. CDR3 in DNA: TGCGCCAGCAGCGCTCCCCCAGCTAACACCGGGGAGCTGTTTTTT. The variable domain in full, with the rest retrieved from reference TRBV5-1 and TRBJ2-2, is KAGVTQTPRYLIKTRGQQVTLSCSPISGHRSVSWYQQTPGQGLQFLFEYFSETQRNKGNFPGRFSGRQFSNSRSEMNVSTLELGDSALYLCASSAPPANTGELFFGEGSRLTVL.

This clonotype has a handful of counts. The rearrangement uses TRBV6-2 or TRBV6-3 and TRBJ2-7; D possibly matches TRBD1 or TRBD2 (6 bases each). Germline V gives CDR1 MNHEY, CDR2 SVGEGT. Between the trimmed V and J ends, which lost 5 bases and 2 bases, there was a span of 16 bases. The length of the CDR3 is 15 residues. CDR3 nucleotide sequence: TGTGCCAGCAGTAACCGGCCAGGGGAGGCCTACGAGCAGTACTTC. Residues: CASSNRPGEAYEQYF.

This clonotype was observed a few times. J is TRBJ2-3 and V is TRBV5-6; 8 nucleotides match TRBD2. Trimming cost V 2 bases and J 1 base; bases outside gene matches: 6. This CDR3 comprises 16 residues. Per germline, CDR1 SGHDT and CDR2 YYEEEE. The CDR3 region has the DNA TGTGCCAGCAGCTTCTTCGGGGGGGCCGGCACAGATACGCAGTATTTT. It codes for CASSFFGGAGTDTQYF.

The rearrangement links TRBV2 to TRBJ1-5; D gene uncertain. The germline V gene encodes CDR1 SNHLY and CDR2 FYNNEI. The germline V and J ends were trimmed by 6 bases and 2 bases, with 11 bases remaining between them. CDR3 size: 14 residues. As DNA, the CDR3 is TGTGCCAGCAGACGAGAGATCGGCAATCAGCCCCAGCATTTT. Its protein is CASRREIGNQPQHF.

This clonotype was found a few times. The chain has TRBV19 and TRBJ1-5; D not certain. Germline assignment: CDR1 LNHDA and CDR2 SQIVND (reference sequence). The germline V and J ends were trimmed by 3 bases and 1 base, with 10 bases remaining between them. The CDR3 has 15 residues. CDR3 residues: CASSILAVSNQPQHF. DNA for the CDR3: TGTGCCAGTAGTATTCTTGCTGTAAGCAATCAGCCCCAGCATTTT.

This clonotype was seen a few times. This rearrangement joins TRBV7-9 to TRBJ2-7; 10 bases map to TRBD2. The junction had 12 bases not matched to a gene; V was cut back by 4 bases and J by 6 bases. This CDR3 region has 16 residues. Germline lookup yields CDR1 SEHNR and CDR2 FQNEAQ (reference sequence). The DNA for the CDR3 is TGTGCCAGCAGCTCCAAAGCGGGAGGGACTTCGGGCGAGCAGTACTTC. As protein: CASSSKAGGTSGEQYF.

This sequence joins TRBV11-3 and TRBJ2-2, with 8 nucleotides matching TRBD1. This CDR3 has 15 amino acids. Looked up from germline, CDR1 is SGHNT and CDR2 is YENEEA. V shed 10 bases and J 1 base; nucleotides not matched to a gene: 8. The CDR3 DNA reads as TGTGCCACGGCTACGGGGACAGGGAACACCGGGGAGCTGTTTTTT. Protein product: CATATGTGNTGELFF.